This T cell receptor beta chain was recovered during a study of Ad26.COV2.S vaccination and SARS-CoV-2 variants. As regards this clone: Its antigen is currently unknown.

Broader study findings: Spike-specific CD8+ and CD4+ T cell responses reportedly showed substantial breadth after vaccination. People given the vaccine had a wider spike-specific TCR breadth than placebo recipients did.

The sample's treatment: roughly 18 received Ad26.COV2.S at low or high dose, single or two shots; 5 received placebo; per-sample allocation not given. Sampling was done on day 63 after the first vaccine or placebo injection. Recruitment in Boston yielded a donor of adult age, 18-55 years. CDR3 size: 14 residues. V was cut by 0 bases and J by 4 bases, with 9 bases left in between. Looked up from germline, CDR1 is GTSNPN and CDR2 is SVGIG (reference sequence). Clones were read by immunoSEQ multiplex PCR, and TCRdb kept only the in-frame ones, dropping some. The table has 350,000 to 400,000 clones, approximately 90% seen once.

This receptor was obtained from a person between 18 and 59 years old who received the Ad26.COV2.S COVID-19 vaccine or a placebo. The sequenced sample was peripheral blood, obtained in a trial of Ad26.COV2.S vaccine versus placebo. V and J are TRBV30 and TRBJ2-2; D unclear. This chain's CDR3 is CAWSVLVGTGELFF. DNA of the CDR3: TGTGCCTGGAGTGTACTGGTCGGCACCGGGGAGCTGTTTTTT.